This T cell receptor (beta chain) was captured in a study of control samples from healthy donors and cancer patients. V was pared by 7 bases and J by 1 base, with 14 bases between. CDR1 and CDR2 from the germline V gene are SGHTA and FQGNSA. This CDR3 is 15 amino acids long. Sequencing was performed with immunoSEQ multiplex PCR; in TCRdb, only in-frame clones are kept and a portion is missing. This sample yields over 200,000 clones, of which roughly 82% are seen a single time; approximately 12% belongs to the top ten. Material for sequencing was PBMCs. The clonotype was recovered from a woman aged 55-69 years with lung cancer. The rearrangement links TRBV7-2 to TRBJ1-5; tentatively, D is TRBD1 (5 bases). DNA for the CDR3: TGTGCCAGCATCCCCGCGGGGCGAAGCAATCAGCCCCAGCATTTT. This sequence encodes CASIPAGRSNQPQHF.